A selection of T cell receptor beta chains follows, all from one sample in a study of blood T cells in healthy people across ages. TCRdb re-called the 5' RACE reads through MiXCR, storing one row per CDR3 protein. This sample has some 1.5 million distinct CDR3 sequences, with 28% found just once. Input material: blood. Receptor source: a woman aged 25 to 39 in good health. Each CDR3 is given with its conserved first and last residue. The order of the fields is J gene, clone size, V gene, D gene, CDR3 length, CDR3 DNA, CDR3 protein. A D gene is named only where the DNA matches it firmly. Not every row has a clone size; where given, it reads once, few, many or a size class.

TRBJ2-1,few,TRBV14,TRBD2,13,TGTGCCAGCAGCGCGAAGCGGGGAAATGAGCAGTTCTTC,CASSAKRGNEQFF
TRBJ1-1,few,TRBV5-1,.,16,TGCGCCAGCAGCTTGTTAGGAAAGTTAATGAACACTGAAGCTTTCTTT,CASSLLGKLMNTEAFF
TRBJ2-5,.,TRBV7-2,.,14,TGTGCCAGCAGCTTAGACGGCCCTTACAATGAGCAGTACTTC,CASSLDGPYNEQYF
TRBJ2-1,.,TRBV12-3/TRBV12-4,.,16,TGTGCCAGCAGTTTAGTTGGGGGTCCCTCCTACAATGAGCAGTTCTTC,CASSLVGGPSYNEQFF
TRBJ2-5,few,TRBV14,TRBD1,16,TGTGCCAGCAGCCAAGGACAGGGTCCCAGGGGAGAGACCCAGTACTTC,CASSQGQGPRGETQYF
TRBJ1-2,many,TRBV7-2,.,13,TGTGCCAGCAGCACCCCTGACATCTATGGCTACACCTTC,CASSTPDIYGYTF
TRBJ2-7,.,TRBV5-1,TRBD1,15,TGCGCCAGCAGCCCCCGAACAGGGGATCACTACGAGCAGTACTTC,CASSPRTGDHYEQYF
TRBJ2-3,.,TRBV9,TRBD1,16,TGTGCCAGCAGCGAGACGGGACAGGGAGGAACAGATACGCAGTATTTT,CASSETGQGGTDTQYF
TRBJ1-3,.,TRBV4-1,.,14,TGCGCCAGCAGCCAAGTGAGGGGGACAACGACCATATATTTT,CASSQVRGTTTIYF
TRBJ1-5,few,TRBV29-1,.,15,TGCACCTACTCGCGATGCCCCCATAGCAATCAGCCCCAGCATTTT,CTYSRCPHSNQPQHF
TRBJ2-1,many,TRBV29-1,TRBD2,13,TGCAGCGTTGTGCGGGAGAGCTACAATGAGCAGTTCTTC,CSVVRESYNEQFF
TRBJ2-2,few,TRBV24-1,.,15,TGTGCCACCAGTGACCTAGGACGAGTTGGCGGGGAGCTGTTTTTT,CATSDLGRVGGELFF
TRBJ2-1,few,TRBV11-2,.,17,TGTGCCAGCAGCCTAAAGGGGGAGAACCCCTTTGACAATGAGCAGTTCTTC,CASSLKGENPFDNEQFF
TRBJ1-6,.,TRBV5-1,.,13,TGCGCCAGCAGCTTGCCCGATAATTCACTCCTCCACTTT,CASSLPDNSLLHF
TRBJ2-5,many,TRBV7-2,.,17,TGTGCCAGCAGCCCAAGCCATAGTAGCGGAGGGGGTGAGACCCAGTACTTC,CASSPSHSSGGGETQYF
TRBJ2-5,.,TRBV23-1,.,17,TGCGCCAGCAGTCAAAGGAGGGGAAGGGAATACCAAGAGACCCAGTACTTC,CASSQRRGREYQETQYF
TRBJ2-7,.,TRBV29-1,.,16,TGCAGCGTTGCCAGTACCGGGGGACTGAGCTCCTACAAGCAGTACTTC,CSVASTGGLSSYKQYF
TRBJ2-7,many,TRBV5-6,.,12,TGTGCCAGCAGCTTTTCCAGGGGCGTGCAGTACTTC,CASSFSRGVQYF
TRBJ2-7,many,TRBV10-3,.,15,TGTGCCATCAGTGAGTTTCTAGGGGGCTCCTACGAGCAGTACTTC,CAISEFLGGSYEQYF
TRBJ2-5,many,TRBV4-1,.,15,TGCGCCAGCAGCCGTTTACAGGGTTTGGCAGAGACCCAGTACTTC,CASSRLQGLAETQYF
TRBJ2-3,.,TRBV2,.,14,TGTGCCAGCATGCGGACGGGAGTTGAAGATACGCAGTATTTT,CASMRTGVEDTQYF
TRBJ2-3,.,TRBV19,.,14,TGTGCCAGTAGTATGGGGCTAGCCGCAGATACGCAGTATTTT,CASSMGLAADTQYF
TRBJ2-1,few,TRBV14,TRBD1,15,TGTGCCAGCAGCCAAGCCCGGGACAGAGACAATGAGCAGTTCTTC,CASSQARDRDNEQFF
TRBJ1-1,many,TRBV29-1,TRBD1,14,TGCAGCGGCCGGGACAGGGGAACCAACACTGAAGCTTTCTTT,CSGRDRGTNTEAFF
TRBJ2-5,.,TRBV6-1,TRBD1,13,TGTTCCTCCAGGGGGTATCTCCGAGAGACCCAGTACTTC,CSSRGYLRETQYF
TRBJ2-5,few,TRBV7-2,TRBD2,13,TGCGCCAGCAGCTTGGGGGGGGAAGCGACCCAGTACTTC,CASSLGGEATQYF
TRBJ2-5,.,TRBV20-1,TRBD2,14,TGCAGTGCTAGAGACGGACTAGCGCGGGAGACCCAGTACTTC,CSARDGLARETQYF
TRBJ1-1,few,TRBV11-2,.,12,TGTGCCAGCAGCTTTGGGGTCACTGAAGCTTTCTTT,CASSFGVTEAFF
TRBJ2-1,.,TRBV7-2,.,14,TGTGCCAGCAGCTTAGATCAGCGTCACAATGAGCAGGTCTTC,CASSLDQRHNEQVF
TRBJ2-7,few,TRBV20-1,TRBD2,17,TGCAGTGCTAGTGGCAGCGGGAGTATCGGGGTCCGTTGGGAGCAGTACTTC,CSASGSGSIGVRWEQYF
TRBJ1-2,.,TRBV10-2,.,14,TGCGCCAGCAGTGTCGGGGGGCTCAGCTATGGCTACACCTTC,CASSVGGLSYGYTF
TRBJ2-3,many,TRBV24-1,.,16,TGTGCCACCAGTGATCCCGACAGGTCCCGTCGGGATACGCAGTATTTT,CATSDPDRSRRDTQYF
TRBJ1-4,.,TRBV12-3/TRBV12-4,TRBD1,17,TGTGCCAGCAGCTCCAATCTCAGGGGGCTATTAAATGAAAAACTGTTTTTT,CASSSNLRGLLNEKLFF
TRBJ2-3,few,TRBV29-1,TRBD1,12,TGCAGCGGGGGACAGGGCCCAGATACGCAGTATTTT,CSGGQGPDTQYF
TRBJ2-3,.,TRBV6-6,TRBD1,16,TGTGCCAGCAAGGAGCAGACAGGGATGGGCTCAGATACGCAGTATTTT,CASKEQTGMGSDTQYF
TRBJ2-3,few,TRBV7-2,TRBD2,18,TGTGCCAGCATTAAGGGGACTAGCGGGTGGGGGGGGACAGATACGCAGTATTTT,CASIKGTSGWGGTDTQYF
TRBJ2-6,.,TRBV29-1,.,14,TGCAGCGCTTCAGTGATCTCTGGGGCCAACGTCCTGACTTTC,CSASVISGANVLTF
TRBJ2-1,.,TRBV29-1,.,15,TGCAGCGTTGAACTGGGGACCAAAACCTACAATGAGCAGTTCTTC,CSVELGTKTYNEQFF
TRBJ2-1,.,TRBV3-1,.,14,TGTGCCAGCAGCCAAGCACAGAGTGACAATGAGCAGTTCTTC,CASSQAQSDNEQFF
TRBJ2-1,many,TRBV29-1,TRBD2,16,TGCAGCCCTAGGACTAGCGGGAGGCCTTCCTACAATGAGCAGTTCTTC,CSPRTSGRPSYNEQFF
TRBJ2-3,.,TRBV7-3,TRBD1,16,TGTGCCAGCAGCTTAATGGATGGGACAGAAACAGATACGCAGTATTTT,CASSLMDGTETDTQYF